This T cell receptor beta chain was identified in a study of patients and donors after allogeneic stem cell transplantation (TCRdb year 2020). On this clonotype: What this receptor recognizes is not known. It has no much larger one-base neighbor in the sample; base qualities were not kept.

Library preparation employed RT-PCR. Sequencing used a NextSeq 550. TCRdb reran the public reads through fastp at Q25 and MiXCR, keeping productive beta chains. A single entry per CDR3 protein holds the most common genes and DNA from its merged rows. The sample table shows 400,000 to 450,000 distinct CDR3 sequences, and under 20% are seen once. Of the sample, around 7.9% falls within the top ten clones. Based on the germline V gene, the CDR1 and CDR2 sequences are SGHTA and FQGTGA. V was cut back by 4 bases and J by 1 base, leaving a gap of 10 bases between them. Including cysteine and phenylalanine, the CDR3 has 15 amino acids. The retained sequence is limited to the CDR3, 45 bases, with the frame set at the first base.

The rearranged segments are TRBV7-3 and TRBJ2-2, with a tentative D gene TRBD2 over 5 matching bases. Sequenced material: blood, either unsorted or a sorted T cell fraction (not recorded which). This clonotype was obtained from a human donor who was either an allogeneic HSCT recipient or a stem cell or donor lymphocyte infusion donor (not recorded which). It is not recorded whose cells these are; they may come from a transplant donor. This receptor has the CDR3 CASSSHAGNTGELFF. At the DNA level, the sequence is TGTGCCAGCAGCTCCCACGCGGGGAACACCGGGGAGCTGTTTTTT. Reference TRBV7-3 and TRBJ2-2 proteins supply the regions before and after the CDR3; the full variable domain is: GAGVSQTPSNKVTEKGKYVELRCDPISGHTALYWYRQSLGQGPEFLIYFQGTGAADDSGLPNDRFFAVRPEGSVSTLKIQRTERGDSAVYLCASSSHAGNTGELFFGEGSRLTVL.